A selection of T cell receptor beta chains follows, all from one sample in a study of post-analysis software for immune sequencing data. TCRdb passed the PCR reads through MiXCR, listing each CDR3 protein once. The sample shows 700,000 to 900,000 distinct CDR3 sequences, around 46% of them seen only once. Sequenced sample: blood. The receptors were sampled from a girl aged 5-17 years with multiple sclerosis. CDR3s include the opening cysteine and the closing phenylalanine or tryptophan. Some rows mark clone size as missing; the rest say once, few, many or name a class of expanded clone.

>few|TRBV15
CATSGGTSGTYEQYF
>-|TRBV5-5
CASSLDVPYNEQFF
>-|TRBV15
CATMLAGYTDTQYF
>-|TRBV7-9
CASSPGTSGGGPYEQYF
>-|TRBV7-3
CASSRSSAGKYNEQFF
>-|TRBV10-2
CASRTHPGLAGSGRTDTQYF
>few|TRBV5-5
CASNSGLAQFF
>-|TRBV7-3
CVSSLTGGLERYF
>-|TRBV20-1
CSASEGDTQYF
>-|TRBV28
CASSLTPLGTDTQYF
>-|TRBV20-1
CSARVVQGEETQYF
>few|TRBV7-3
CASSLTSGPQETQYF
>-|TRBV5-1
CASSDRPSDGSPLHF
>many|TRBV29-1
CSVERGTSSYNEQFF
>few|TRBV10-3
CAISTQSFNTEAFF
>few|TRBV28
CASSPLGGWEQYF
>-|TRBV7-2
CASSLASRGAYNEQFF
>-|TRBV12-3/TRBV12-4
CASRGYATNEKLFF
>few|TRBV5-6
CASSLVGGGDEQFF
>-|TRBV25-1
CASLGRDRVTDTQYF
>few|TRBV7-9
CASSLLDVSGEQFF
>-|TRBV18
CASSPRDRISDTIYF
>once|TRBV2
CASSERGQSYGGYTF
>-|TRBV5-1
CASRGGHTEAFF
>-|TRBV20-1
CSARDSHYPGTEAFF
>-|TRBV7-2
CASSLEAGDNHYEQYF
>-|TRBV4-1
CASSGERVFTDEQFF
>-|TRBV28
CASRRGMGLAGEQYF
>-|TRBV3-1
CASSQDETQYF
>-|TRBV7-2
CASSLAASGSAHEQYF
>-|TRBV11-2
CASSAVAGGAYNEQFF
>-|TRBV2
CASSFTAGREGPSNEQFF
>-|TRBV7-6
CASSRASGGSYEQYF
>-|TRBV5-6
CASSRFSNQPQHF
>few|TRBV10-3
CAISVREDGDEQFF
>-|TRBV7-9
CASSLPGGGGRHEQYF
>-|TRBV7-6
CASSSRGQENSPLHF
>few|TRBV5-1
CASSYAGAEDEQYF
>-|TRBV20-1
CSATRTSGNYEQYF
>few|TRBV20-1
CSARFEGSYEQYF
>once|TRBV5-1
CASSPNRALRMNTEAFF
>-|TRBV20-1
CSARGGVRPQEQFF
>-|TRBV6-1
CASRAVGQAYNEQFF
>few|TRBV29-1
CSVAAIAGGLQETQYF
>-|TRBV4-2
CASSQRSSGFYEQYF
>-|TRBV14
CASSQGWTDTQYF
>-|TRBV7-9
CASSIVGGGYNEQFF
>few|TRBV15
CATSREDRSYEQYF
>many|TRBV20-1
CSAFRGGVSTDTQYF
>-|TRBV6-5
CASSYSIPYRDEAFF
>-|TRBV21-1
CASSNSSGVYNEQFF
>-|TRBV6-6
CASNPTGVVIYGYTF
>-|TRBV4-2
CASSQGSQNYGYTF
>-|TRBV20-1
CSAPGSGSESSYNEQFF
>-|TRBV5-1
CATGTGTYNEQYF